This T cell receptor beta chain was recovered during a study of T-cell memory formation after mild COVID-19. Study observations and caveats: Proof of SARS-CoV-2 specificity was absent for the second-wave clones that crested on day 37.

The CDR3 runs to 14 residues. The V and J ends lost 7 bases and 1 base, in that order; junction bases with no gene match: 6. From germline, CDR1 is ENHRY and CDR2 SYGVKD. Sample barcodes and UMIs were carried by the TCR alpha and TCR beta cDNA libraries that 5'RACE generated with constant-segment primers. A single record per CDR3 protein comes from TCRdb applying MiXCR to the 5' RACE reads. The data contain over 150,000 distinct CDR3 sequences, approximately 17% of them singletons. To note about this clonotype: What it binds is not known.

Material: PBMCs or a T cell subset sorted from them (not recorded which). The chain joins TRBV10-3 to TRBJ1-1; 7 bases line up with TRBD1. This TCR was recovered from a man younger than 30 who had mild COVID-19 (a few samples of this study predate the infection). Cell type and time point are not known. Here the CDR3 DNA reads TGTGCCATCAAAGCGGGACAGACGAACACTGAAGCTTTCTTT. It specifies CAIKAGQTNTEAFF.